This is a list of T cell receptor beta chains from one sample in a study of Ad26.COV2.S vaccination and SARS-CoV-2 variants. Repertoires were generated with immunoSEQ multiplex PCR, while TCRdb's copy carries only in-frame clones and drops some. The sample records 360,000 or so clones, around nine tenths being singletons. Sequenced here: peripheral blood, sampled in a trial of Ad26.COV2.S vaccine versus placebo. Source of these receptors: a person between 18 and 59 years old who received the Ad26.COV2.S COVID-19 vaccine or a placebo. The CDR3 runs from the conserved cysteine through the conserved F or W. The D gene is left open where the match is weak. Clone size is stated in some rows and not others, as once, few, many or a class when expanded.

J,D,size,V,CDR3,DNA
TRBJ2-2,NA,NA,TRBV10-3,CAIGRDTGELFF,TGTGCCATCGGTCGGGACACCGGGGAGCTGTTTTTT
TRBJ2-2,NA,NA,TRBV7-2,CASSLVVGLYTGELFF,TGTGCCAGCAGCTTAGTGGTAGGGTTATACACCGGGGAGCTGTTTTTT
TRBJ2-3,NA,once,TRBV4-1,CASSRGSAGDTQYF,TGCGCCAGCAGCCGGGGATCAGCCGGGGATACGCAGTATTTT
TRBJ1-1,NA,NA,TRBV19,CASSSGQGGNTEAFF,TGTGCCAGTAGTTCGGGTCAGGGAGGGAACACTGAAGCTTTCTTT
TRBJ1-1,NA,NA,TRBV10-3,CAISGEPNTEAFF,TGTGCCATCAGTGGGGAACCCAACACTGAAGCTTTCTTT
TRBJ2-7,NA,NA,TRBV10-3,CAISESRVFPYEQYF,TGTGCCATCAGTGAGTCGAGGGTTTTCCCCTACGAGCAGTACTTC
TRBJ2-5,NA,NA,TRBV15,CATSRDPQETQYF,TGTGCCACCAGCAGAGATCCCCAAGAGACCCAGTACTTC
TRBJ1-2,TRBD1,NA,TRBV19,CASKFGTGGQNYGYTF,TGTGCCAGTAAATTCGGGACAGGGGGCCAGAACTATGGCTACACCTTC
TRBJ2-7,NA,NA,TRBV6-2/TRBV6-3,CASSYSAEQYF,TGTGCCAGCAGTTACAGTGCCGAGCAGTACTTC
TRBJ2-7,NA,once,TRBV27,CASSPREDSSSYEQYF,TGTGCCAGCAGTCCACGGGAGGACAGTAGTTCCTACGAGCAGTACTTC
TRBJ2-5,NA,NA,TRBV10-3,CAIRSGQGATQYF,TGTGCCATCAGGAGCGGGCAGGGCGCGACCCAGTACTTC
TRBJ1-5,NA,NA,TRBV27,CASSLFGQPQHF,TGTGCCAGCAGTTTATTCGGTCAGCCCCAGCATTTT
TRBJ2-2,NA,NA,TRBV10-3,CATRARANTGELFF,TGTGCCACCCGGGCCCGGGCGAACACCGGGGAGCTGTTTTTT
TRBJ1-2,NA,NA,TRBV5-4,CASSLARMPNYGYTF,TGTGCCAGCAGCTTGGCCAGGATGCCTAACTATGGCTACACCTTC
TRBJ2-1,TRBD2,NA,TRBV13,CASSLSGRALGEQFF,TGTGCCAGCAGCCTTAGCGGGAGGGCCCTAGGTGAGCAGTTCTTC
TRBJ2-7,NA,once,TRBV11-2,CASRHFRGPVQGPLYEQYF,TGTGCCAGCAGACATTTCCGGGGCCCCGTACAGGGACCCCTCTACGAGCAGTACTTC
TRBJ1-2,TRBD1,NA,TRBV3-1/TRBV3-2,CASSQYHQGAGGYTF,TGTGCCAGCAGCCAATATCACCAGGGGGCAGGTGGCTACACCTTC
TRBJ2-7,NA,NA,TRBV5-1,CASSLDGSYEQYF,TGCGCCAGCAGCTTGGACGGCTCCTACGAGCAGTACTTC
TRBJ2-7,TRBD1,NA,TRBV7-6,CASSTRDRGGHEQYF,TGTGCCAGCAGTACCCGGGACAGGGGAGGCCACGAGCAGTACTTC
TRBJ1-5,NA,NA,TRBV4-1,CASSPDRGSNQPQHF,TGCGCCAGCAGTCCGGACAGAGGTAGCAATCAGCCCCAGCATTTT
TRBJ2-5,NA,NA,TRBV25-1,CASSERGRQETQYF,TGTGCCAGCAGTGAACGTGGGAGACAAGAGACCCAGTACTTC
TRBJ2-1,TRBD2,NA,TRBV25-1,CASSERYAGDVRNEQFF,TGTGCCAGCAGCGAGAGGTATGCGGGAGACGTTAGGAATGAGCAGTTCTTC
TRBJ2-1,TRBD2,NA,TRBV9,CASSNREGLYNEQFF,TGTGCCAGCAGCAACCGGGAGGGCCTCTACAATGAGCAGTTCTTC
TRBJ2-1,NA,NA,TRBV2,CASSESGSSYNEQFF,TGTGCCAGCAGTGAGAGCGGTAGCTCCTACAATGAGCAGTTCTTC
TRBJ2-1,TRBD2,NA,TRBV2,CARKPPGQVVTGLAGYNEQFF,TGTGCCAGGAAACCTCCGGGACAGGTGGTTACGGGACTAGCGGGGTACAATGAGCAGTTCTTC
TRBJ2-2,NA,NA,TRBV7-9,CASSLRLNTGELFF,TGTGCCAGCAGCTTACGACTTAACACCGGGGAGCTGTTTTTT
TRBJ1-2,NA,NA,TRBV10-3,CAISDQSDGGYTF,TGTGCCATCAGTGACCAGTCAGACGGTGGCTACACCTTC
TRBJ2-3,TRBD2,NA,TRBV27,CASSFLLAGGTDTQYF,TGTGCCAGCAGTTTCCTACTAGCGGGAGGGACAGATACGCAGTATTTT
TRBJ1-5,TRBD1,NA,TRBV28,CASRPTGVAQPQHF,TGTGCCAGCAGACCGACAGGGGTGGCCCAGCCCCAGCATTTT
TRBJ1-1,NA,NA,TRBV25-1,CATSGRYTEAFF,TGTGCCACCTCAGGGCGCTACACTGAAGCTTTCTTT
TRBJ1-2,TRBD1,NA,TRBV7-9,CASSTRTGNYGYTF,TGTGCCAGCAGCACTCGGACAGGAAACTATGGCTACACCTTC
TRBJ1-5,NA,few,TRBV18,CASSPPGGSNQPQHF,TGTGCCAGCTCACCACCGGGGGGGAGCAATCAGCCCCAGCATTTT
TRBJ1-3,NA,NA,TRBV2,CASSDRRGNTIYF,TGTGCCAGCAGTGATAGGAGGGGAAACACCATATATTTT
TRBJ2-3,NA,NA,TRBV6-5,CASRREDTQYF,TGTGCCAGCAGACGGGAAGATACGCAGTATTTT
TRBJ1-1,NA,NA,TRBV9,CASSVQGTDTEAFF,TGTGCCAGCAGCGTGCAGGGGACGGACACTGAAGCTTTCTTT
TRBJ2-7,NA,NA,TRBV6-1,CASSELGEQYF,TGTGCCAGCAGTGAATTGGGCGAGCAGTACTTC
TRBJ2-2,TRBD2,NA,TRBV9,CASSPRGLVGTGELFF,TGTGCCAGCAGCCCGCGAGGACTAGTGGGCACCGGGGAGCTGTTTTTT
TRBJ1-6,NA,NA,TRBV6-5,CASRDQGYNSPLHF,TGTGCCAGCAGAGACCAGGGGTATAATTCACCCCTCCACTTT
TRBJ1-5,TRBD1,NA,TRBV4-2,CASSQGTGTNQPQHF,TGTGCCAGCAGCCAAGGGACAGGGACAAATCAGCCCCAGCATTTT
TRBJ1-1,NA,once,TRBV6-5,CASSTSGEAFF,TGTGCCAGCAGTACGAGCGGTGAAGCTTTCTTT